A selection of T cell receptor beta chains follows, all from one sample in a study of blood T cell repertoires in COVID-19. The data were produced by immunoSEQ multiplex PCR, yet TCRdb's version contains in-frame clones alone and is incomplete. The table has fewer than 300,000 clones, around nine tenths seen once. The sample comprised peripheral blood. The receptors come from a man between 40 and 49 years old who had recovered from COVID-19. Each CDR3 is given with its conserved first and last residue. A D gene is named only where the DNA matches it firmly. Where a row states a size, it is once, few, many or the class of an expanded clone; other rows omit it.

V: TRBV10-3
D: TRBD1
size: NA
J: TRBJ1-1
DNA: TGTGCCATCAGTGACCCAGGGACAGGGGGCAGGGACACTGAAGCTTTCTTT
CDR3: CAISDPGTGGRDTEAFF

V: TRBV3-1/TRBV3-2
D: NA
size: once
J: TRBJ2-3
DNA: TGTGCCAGCAGCCAACGGAGTGTGATTCAGTATTTT
CDR3: CASSQRSVIQYF

V: TRBV5-1
D: NA
size: NA
J: TRBJ1-2
DNA: TGCGCCAGCCGTAGGGAGTATAACTATGGCTACACCTTC
CDR3: CASRREYNYGYTF

V: TRBV7-2
D: TRBD2
size: NA
J: TRBJ2-5
DNA: TGTGCCAGCGCCCCTTCCGGGACTAGCGGGCGCCAGAACCAAGAGACCCAGTACTTC
CDR3: CASAPSGTSGRQNQETQYF

V: TRBV11-2
D: TRBD2
size: NA
J: TRBJ2-2
DNA: TGTGCCAGCAGCGGAGCGGGAGGGCCGGGCGGGGAGCTGTTTTTT
CDR3: CASSGAGGPGGELFF

V: TRBV6-5
D: NA
size: NA
J: TRBJ1-2
DNA: TGTGCCAGCAGTTACTCTCCAGGCTACTATGGCTACACCTTC
CDR3: CASSYSPGYYGYTF

V: TRBV11-2
D: NA
size: NA
J: TRBJ2-5
DNA: TGTGCCAGCAGCTTCCCCCTGGGTGTCCAACTAAAAGAGACCCAGTACTTC
CDR3: CASSFPLGVQLKETQYF

V: TRBV19
D: TRBD1
size: NA
J: TRBJ1-2
DNA: TGTGCCAGTAGCATTTCAGGGGGCGCGTATGGCTACACCTTC
CDR3: CASSISGGAYGYTF

V: TRBV12-5
D: NA
size: NA
J: TRBJ2-7
DNA: TGTGCTAGTGGTTCCAGGGTCTGGGAGCAGTACTTC
CDR3: CASGSRVWEQYF

V: TRBV29-1
D: TRBD2
size: NA
J: TRBJ2-5
DNA: TGCAGCGTGGCCGGGACTGCCGCGGGAGGGACCCAGTACTTC
CDR3: CSVAGTAAGGTQYF

V: TRBV2
D: NA
size: NA
J: TRBJ2-7
DNA: TGTGCCAGCAGTATCCTAAGAGACTACGAGCAGTACTTC
CDR3: CASSILRDYEQYF

V: TRBV10-3
D: NA
size: NA
J: TRBJ2-2
DNA: TGTGCCATCAGTTCCCACCTGGCCACCGGGGAGCTGTTTTTT
CDR3: CAISSHLATGELFF

V: TRBV29-1
D: NA
size: NA
J: TRBJ2-7
DNA: TGCAGCGTTGGTCGGGACACCTACGAGCAGTACTTC
CDR3: CSVGRDTYEQYF

V: TRBV27
D: NA
size: NA
J: TRBJ2-7
DNA: TGTGCCAGCAGTACCGGAGGGACAGTTTCCTACGAGCAGTACTTC
CDR3: CASSTGGTVSYEQYF

V: TRBV19
D: NA
size: NA
J: TRBJ2-2
DNA: TGTGCCAGTAGTATATTCGGGTTATACACCGGGGAGCTGTTTTTT
CDR3: CASSIFGLYTGELFF

V: TRBV7-2
D: NA
size: NA
J: TRBJ2-7
DNA: TGTGCCAGCAGCTTAGGGGCAAGAGGGTCCTACGAGCAGTACTTC
CDR3: CASSLGARGSYEQYF

V: TRBV5-6
D: NA
size: NA
J: TRBJ2-3
DNA: TGTGCCAGCAGCTGGGGGGGCAGGAGCACAGATACGCAGTATTTT
CDR3: CASSWGGRSTDTQYF

V: TRBV20-1
D: NA
size: NA
J: TRBJ2-5
DNA: TGCAGTGCTAGCATCCCCGAGACCCAGTACTTC
CDR3: CSASIPETQYF

V: TRBV6-5
D: TRBD1
size: many
J: TRBJ1-5
DNA: TGTGCCAGCAGCGCCTCCGGGACAGCGAATCAGCCCCAGCATTTT
CDR3: CASSASGTANQPQHF

V: TRBV7-6
D: NA
size: NA
J: TRBJ1-5
DNA: TGTGCCAGCAGCTTAGCGACAGGAGATAGCAATCAGCCCCAGCATTTT
CDR3: CASSLATGDSNQPQHF

V: TRBV27
D: TRBD1
size: NA
J: TRBJ1-6
DNA: TGTGCCAGCAGGAGGACCGGGACAGGGGACGTCGGGGATAATTCACCCCTCCACTTT
CDR3: CASRRTGTGDVGDNSPLHF

V: TRBV7-8
D: NA
size: NA
J: TRBJ1-3
DNA: TGTGCCAGCAGCTTACAGGGCGACTCTGGAAACACCATATATTTT
CDR3: CASSLQGDSGNTIYF

V: TRBV2
D: TRBD1
size: few
J: TRBJ1-1
DNA: TGTGCCAGCAGTGAGGACAGGGGGCGAAAGAACACTGAAGCTTTCTTT
CDR3: CASSEDRGRKNTEAFF

V: TRBV15
D: TRBD1
size: NA
J: TRBJ2-5
DNA: TGTGCCACCAGCAGTGGGGGGACAGGGGGCCGGAAGACCCAGTACTTC
CDR3: CATSSGGTGGRKTQYF

V: TRBV29-1
D: TRBD1
size: NA
J: TRBJ2-7
DNA: TGCAGCGCTGGACAGGGGAACGAGCAGTACTTC
CDR3: CSAGQGNEQYF

V: TRBV5-5
D: TRBD2
size: NA
J: TRBJ2-1
DNA: TGTGCCAGCAGCTTAGCGGGGGCTTACAATGAGCAGTTCTTC
CDR3: CASSLAGAYNEQFF

V: TRBV10-3
D: TRBD2
size: NA
J: TRBJ2-2
DNA: TGTGCCATCAGGAGCGGGGGGGCCGACACCGGGGAGCTGTTTTTT
CDR3: CAIRSGGADTGELFF

V: TRBV30
D: NA
size: NA
J: TRBJ2-1
DNA: TGTGCCTGCCGCTTTCTAGCTTCCTCCTACAATGAGCAGTTCTTC
CDR3: CACRFLASSYNEQFF

V: TRBV30
D: NA
size: NA
J: TRBJ1-5
DNA: TGTGCCTGGAGTGTCGCGGGAGGTCAGCCCCAGCATTTT
CDR3: CAWSVAGGQPQHF

V: TRBV27
D: TRBD1
size: once
J: TRBJ1-1
DNA: TGTGCCAGCAGTTCGAGGACAGGGGGCACTGAAGCTTTCTTT
CDR3: CASSSRTGGTEAFF

V: TRBV11-2
D: NA
size: NA
J: TRBJ1-1
DNA: TGTGCCAGCAGCCGAACTACGACCGGGATTAACATGAACACTGAAGCTTTCTTT
CDR3: CASSRTTTGINMNTEAFF

V: TRBV29-1
D: NA
size: once
J: TRBJ1-2
DNA: TGCAGCGTTGGAGGCGGGGATGGGTATGGCTACACCTTC
CDR3: CSVGGGDGYGYTF

V: TRBV11-2
D: NA
size: NA
J: TRBJ1-3
DNA: TGTGCCAGCAGCTTAGTCTGGCCAGGGGCAGGTGGAAACACCATATATTTT
CDR3: CASSLVWPGAGGNTIYF

V: TRBV5-1
D: NA
size: NA
J: TRBJ1-3
DNA: TGCGCCAGCAGCTTGGACGGGAGCTCTGGAAACACCATATATTTT
CDR3: CASSLDGSSGNTIYF

V: TRBV7-2
D: NA
size: NA
J: TRBJ1-1
DNA: TGTGCCAGCAGCTTCCTTGGGCCCGCAGCCACTGAAGCTTTCTTT
CDR3: CASSFLGPAATEAFF

V: TRBV7-2
D: TRBD1
size: NA
J: TRBJ2-3
DNA: TGTGCCAGCAGCTCGGACAGGGGCGGGGCAGATACGCAGTATTTT
CDR3: CASSSDRGGADTQYF

V: TRBV19
D: NA
size: NA
J: TRBJ2-3
DNA: TGTGCCAGTAGTATGGACAGTGGAACGCAGTATTTT
CDR3: CASSMDSGTQYF

V: TRBV7-2
D: NA
size: once
J: TRBJ2-3
DNA: TGTGCCAGCACCCCAGGGTACAGCACAGATACGCAGTATTTT
CDR3: CASTPGYSTDTQYF

V: TRBV6-2/TRBV6-3
D: NA
size: NA
J: TRBJ1-1
DNA: TGTGCCAGCAGCCCTCCCGACAGAGTCCCTGAAGCTTTCTTT
CDR3: CASSPPDRVPEAFF

V: TRBV7-9
D: TRBD1
size: NA
J: TRBJ1-2
DNA: TGTGCCAGCAGCTTTACTGGTTCCTCACAGGGGCATGGCTACACCTTC
CDR3: CASSFTGSSQGHGYTF

V: TRBV6-6
D: TRBD2
size: NA
J: TRBJ2-1
DNA: TGTGCCGGCAGGACTAGCGGACATTACAATGAGCAGTTCTTC
CDR3: CAGRTSGHYNEQFF

V: TRBV27
D: TRBD1
size: NA
J: TRBJ2-7
DNA: TGTGCCAGCAGCAAAATCGGGACAGATGCCTACGAGCAGTACTTC
CDR3: CASSKIGTDAYEQYF

V: TRBV19
D: NA
size: NA
J: TRBJ1-1
DNA: TGTGCCAGTAGTAAATCCCCAGAGAACACTGAAGCTTTCTTT
CDR3: CASSKSPENTEAFF

V: TRBV6-1
D: TRBD1
size: NA
J: TRBJ1-5
DNA: TGTGCCAGCAGTGTCCCCGGGACAGGGGTTAATCAGCCCCAGCATTTT
CDR3: CASSVPGTGVNQPQHF

V: TRBV6-5
D: NA
size: NA
J: TRBJ1-1
DNA: TGTGCCAGCCGTCCGGGAGCAGGGAACACTGAAGCTTTCTTT
CDR3: CASRPGAGNTEAFF

V: TRBV5-6
D: NA
size: NA
J: TRBJ1-1
DNA: TGTGCCAGCAGCCCGGATGCTACGGGGGGCACTGAAGCTTTCTTT
CDR3: CASSPDATGGTEAFF

V: TRBV6-2/TRBV6-3
D: TRBD2
size: NA
J: TRBJ2-7
DNA: TGTGCCAGCAGCATTAGCGGGGGCCCTGGGGAGCAGTACTTC
CDR3: CASSISGGPGEQYF

V: TRBV6-5
D: NA
size: few
J: TRBJ2-1
DNA: TGTGCCAGCAGTTATGGATACAGAAGCAAGGAGCAGTTCTTC
CDR3: CASSYGYRSKEQFF

V: TRBV3-1/TRBV3-2
D: NA
size: NA
J: TRBJ2-7
DNA: TGTGCCAGCAGCCAAGTCCCCGGTGGAGGGGCTAACGAGCAGTACTTC
CDR3: CASSQVPGGGANEQYF